A single T cell receptor beta chain is shown here with its context. TCR sequencing used cDNA made by reverse transcription of extracted RNA. Assay: immunoSEQ multiplex PCR; the TCRdb copy retains only in-frame clones and omits some. The profile shows around 160,000 clones, 87% of them singletons. This specimen belongs to a study of CD8+ T cells in alopecia areata. The wider study: After 6 to 18 months of tofacitinib, follow-up continued 6 months off drug.

From germline, CDR1 is SEHNR and CDR2 FQNEAQ (reference sequence). This CDR3 is 14 amino acids long. Individuals with alopecia areata gave both lesional scalp punch biopsies and peripheral blood for collection. CD4+ and CD8+ T cells were sorted from PBMCs. The sequence came from a human donor with alopecia areata. Here the sequenced sample was CD8+ T cells sorted from blood, taken at week 0. The chain has TRBV7-9 and TRBJ2-5; a weak D match, TRBD1 (5 bases). The end of the DNA fits TRBJ2-7 better, so the J call may be wrong. CDR3 bases: TGTGCCAGCAGCCCTCGGCAGGGCTCCTACGAGCAGTACTTC. It codes for CASSPRQGSYEQYF.